This T cell receptor beta chain was captured in a study of human T cells and chemical hapten exposure. The CDR3 contains 12 residues. Per the germline V gene, CDR1 is SGHAT and CDR2 is FQNNGV. V was clipped by 0 bases and J by 7 bases, with 6 bases between them. In this sample, this clonotype turned up a few times. Regarding time point: pre-sensitization, week 0. Treatment of the sample: therapeutic diphenylcyclopropenone sensitization with weekly scalp DPC. In TCRdb, the RACE reads were re-called with MiXCR into one record per CDR3 protein. This sample has 300,000 to 450,000 distinct CDR3 sequences, with approximately 5% found just once.

The chain joins TRBV11-2 to TRBJ1-2, with D maybe TRBD1 (6 bases). The source was whole blood, collected in connection with sensitization to the hapten diphenylcyclopropenone (DPC). This receptor was taken from a woman aged 50 to 65 with alopecia areata. Some clones in this sample may be carry-over from other donors' samples. The CDR3 region has the DNA TGTGCCAGCAGCTTAGAGGGGGCTGGCTACACCTTC. Encoded protein: CASSLEGAGYTF.